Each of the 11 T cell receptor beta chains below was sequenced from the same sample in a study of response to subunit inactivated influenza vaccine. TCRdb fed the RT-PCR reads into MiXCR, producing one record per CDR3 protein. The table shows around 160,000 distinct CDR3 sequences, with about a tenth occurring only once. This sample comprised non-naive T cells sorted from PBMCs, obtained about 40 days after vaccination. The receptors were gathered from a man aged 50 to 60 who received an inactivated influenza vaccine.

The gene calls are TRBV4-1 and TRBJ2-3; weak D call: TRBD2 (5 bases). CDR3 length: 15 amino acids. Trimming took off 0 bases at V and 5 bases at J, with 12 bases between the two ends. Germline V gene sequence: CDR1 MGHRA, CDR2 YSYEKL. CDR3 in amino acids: CASSQDLPAGDTQYF. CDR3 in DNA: TGCGCCAGCAGCCAAGATCTGCCGGCGGGAGATACGCAGTATTTT.

For the CDR3, the DNA is TGTGCCAGCAGTGAAGCTGACAGTGCCGGTTCACCCCTCCACTTT. Amino acid sequence: CASSEADSAGSPLHF. V is TRBV6-1 and J is TRBJ1-6, with D maybe TRBD1 (5 bases). The CDR3 extends over 15 amino acids. V was shortened by 0 bases and J by 9 bases, with 12 bases between the two germline ends. The germline gives CDR1 MNHNS, CDR2 SASEGT.

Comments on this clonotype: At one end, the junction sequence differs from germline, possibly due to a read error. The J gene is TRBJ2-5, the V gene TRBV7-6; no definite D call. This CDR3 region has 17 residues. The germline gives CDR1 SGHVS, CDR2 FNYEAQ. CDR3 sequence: CAGSFGASVPRQETQYF. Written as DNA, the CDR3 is TGTGCCGGCAGCTTCGGAGCTTCGGTTCCTCGTCAAGAGACCCAGTACTTC.

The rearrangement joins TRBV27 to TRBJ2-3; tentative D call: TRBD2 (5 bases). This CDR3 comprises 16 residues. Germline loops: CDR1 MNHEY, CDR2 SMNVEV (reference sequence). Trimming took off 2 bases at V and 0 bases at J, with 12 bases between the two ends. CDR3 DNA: TGTGCCAGCAGTTTAACCCCCCGGGGTAGCACAGATACGCAGTATTTT. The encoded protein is CASSLTPRGSTDTQYF.

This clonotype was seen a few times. CDR3 nucleotide sequence: TGCAGCGTTGGACTAGTCGGCCCCGAGCAGTACTTC. Translating it yields CSVGLVGPEQYF. This rearrangement joins TRBV29-1 to TRBJ2-7; D possibly corresponds to TRBD2 (6 bases). This CDR3 spans 12 amino acids. With 4 bases removed from V and 6 bases from J, the gap between germline ends came to 13 bases. The germline gives CDR1 SQVTM, CDR2 ANQGSEA.

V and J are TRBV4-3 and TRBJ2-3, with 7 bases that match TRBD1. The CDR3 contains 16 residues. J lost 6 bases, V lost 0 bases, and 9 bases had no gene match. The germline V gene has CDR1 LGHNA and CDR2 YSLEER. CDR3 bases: TGCGCCAGCAGCCAAGACCCGGGACAGTGGGGTGATACGCAGTATTTT. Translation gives CASSQDPGQWGDTQYF.

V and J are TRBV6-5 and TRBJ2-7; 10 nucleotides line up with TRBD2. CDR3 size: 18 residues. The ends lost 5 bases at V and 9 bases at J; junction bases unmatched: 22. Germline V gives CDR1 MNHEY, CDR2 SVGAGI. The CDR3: CASSLRLAGLNSRSGQYF. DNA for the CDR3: TGTGCCAGCAGTCTACGACTAGCGGGCCTAAACTCGCGTTCGGGGCAGTACTTC.

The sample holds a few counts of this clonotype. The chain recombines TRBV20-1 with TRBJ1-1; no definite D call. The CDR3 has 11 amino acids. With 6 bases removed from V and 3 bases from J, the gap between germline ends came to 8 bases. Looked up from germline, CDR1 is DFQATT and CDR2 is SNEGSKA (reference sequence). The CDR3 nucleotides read TGCAGTGCGCGGAGGGACACTGAAGCTTTCTTT. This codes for CSARRDTEAFF.

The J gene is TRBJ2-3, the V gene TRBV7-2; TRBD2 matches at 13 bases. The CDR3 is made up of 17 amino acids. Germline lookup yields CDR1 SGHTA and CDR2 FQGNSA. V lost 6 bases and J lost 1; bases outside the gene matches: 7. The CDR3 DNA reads TGTGCCAGCAGTGTTACTAGCGGGAGGGCCGGCACAGATACGCAGTATTTT. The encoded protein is CASSVTSGRAGTDTQYF.

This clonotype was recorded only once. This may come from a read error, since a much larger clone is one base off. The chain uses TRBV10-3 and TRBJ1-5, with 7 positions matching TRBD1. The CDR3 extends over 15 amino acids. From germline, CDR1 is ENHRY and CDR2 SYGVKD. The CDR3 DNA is TGTGCCATCAGTGAAGGGGGCTACGGCAATCAGTCCCAGCATTTT. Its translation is CAISEGGYGNQSQHF.

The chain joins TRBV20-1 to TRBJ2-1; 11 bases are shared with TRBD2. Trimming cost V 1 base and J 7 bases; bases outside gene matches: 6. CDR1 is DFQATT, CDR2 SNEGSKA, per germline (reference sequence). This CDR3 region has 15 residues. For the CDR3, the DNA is TGCAGTGCTAGAGTCTATAGCGGGAGGGGGAATGAGCAGTTCTTC. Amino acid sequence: CSARVYSGRGNEQFF.